The subject of this entry is one TCR beta chain. This clonotype was counted ten times or more. Its specific antigen is unknown. Per-base quality was not reported, and no clone a single base away is much larger than it. A multiplex PCR system amplified the TCR beta CDR3 region, with a first 10-cycle round using 32 V-gene forward and 13 J-gene reverse primers. The first PCR round was done with a QIAGEN Multiplex PCR Kit, and the primer sequences were filed in Chinese patent CN105087789A. Illumina universal primers were attached in a second round of PCR run with the Phusion High-Fidelity PCR Kit. Sequencing of the TCR libraries was done on the Illumina HiSeq X Ten platform in paired-end mode with a 151 bp read length. The authors' analysis ran thus. Cutadapt was used to discard reads without multiplex PCR primers, PEAR merged the read pairs, and MiXCR with default settings called the CDR3 regions. Repertoire diversity was assessed by Shannon entropy, and clonality was calculated as one minus the Shannon entropy divided by the ln of the count of productive unique sequences. A clonotype counted as a dominant or high-frequency T-cell clone when its frequency was 0.5% or higher. TCRdb trimmed the raw reads at Q25, called clones with MiXCR and kept productive beta chains. All rows with the same CDR3 protein become a single entry with the most common DNA and genes. V and J calls and clone size were set by TCRdb, not the authors. Recorded for this sample are some 9,900 distinct CDR3 sequences; more than 20% of them occurred a single time. Jointly, the top ten make up 25% to 30% of the sample.

For the TCR template, genomic DNA was extracted from bulk tumor tissue, and 500 to 600 ng of gDNA was amplified for each sample. During surgery, multiple biopsies were taken from each primary tumor, with sampling sites spaced as far apart as possible within the tumor mass. The study cohort was described as untreated and was composed of newly diagnosed NSCLC cases undergoing curative surgery. Donors were fewer than 18 newly diagnosed non-small cell lung cancer patients undergoing surgery with curative intent. A couple of independent pathologists examined the resected tumor masses. Only high-quality DNA and RNA samples were carried forward to sequencing. These data originate in a study of immune heterogeneity within non-small cell lung tumors (dated by TCRdb to 2016 to 2019). About the investigation overall: By histology, a handful of squamous cell carcinomas, 9 to 11 non-squamous carcinomas and 1 tumor not otherwise specified were included. The study combined whole-exome sequencing, RNA-seq and TCR beta repertoire sequencing of multiple spatially distinct regions from each NSCLC tumor to examine intratumoral immune heterogeneity. Transcriptome data were available for just 40 to 50 loci from about a dozen patients, whereas TCR repertoire analysis spanned 55 to 65 tumor loci from 15 or so patients. Neoantigen binding to each patient's HLA alleles was predicted with netMHCpan-3.0 for mutant peptides of 8 to 11 amino acids. The paper as a whole reports these results and caveats: High-frequency TCR beta clonotypes were found to be largely distinct between individual patients. A moderate positive correlation (R 0.3 to 0.35), which was statistically significant, linked local T-cell repertoire clonality to local tumor mutational burden. Within a patient, identical dominant CDR3B clonotypes were found to recur across loci, yet unique high-frequency clones were also harbored in different tumor locations.

Trimming costs V 8 bases and J 2 bases, and their ends lie 19 bases apart. Measured from the cysteine to the phenylalanine, the CDR3 is 15 residues long. The CDR3 DNA has 45 bases and is translated from base 1. The germline V gene sets CDR1 to ENHRY and CDR2 to SYGVKD. What was sequenced was lung tumor tissue. The receptor chain draws on TRBV10-3 and TRBJ2-7; perhaps TRBD2 is the D gene, with 7 bases matching. The TCR comes from a woman in her forties or fifties with non-small cell lung cancer. The bases are TGTGCCATCGGCCTTCTCATAGGGGGGGCCTACGAGCAGTACTTC. Its protein reads: CAIGLLIGGAYEQYF.